This T cell receptor (beta chain) was recorded in a study of T cells in Graves' hyperthyroidism and ophthalmopathy. Across the whole study: Specimen type is peripheral blood, collected at initial diagnosis prior to any treatment.

The table lists this clonotype with many counts. The antigen is unknown. Findings of the study overall: Within blood appeared most thyroid clonotypes that had expanded above 0.001.

Pregnant or lactating patients were excluded, as were those with uncontrolled infection or other autoimmune disease. Used for diagnoses were clinical symptoms, serum thyroxine and TRAb, thyroid ultrasound and orbital computed tomography. The investigators amplified TCR beta CDR3 regions from RNA transcripts. With the HTBI primer set, the TCR CDR3 went through a first round of RT-PCR. Using its own MiXCR run on the multiplex PCR reads, TCRdb lists one record per CDR3 protein. The data contain over 700,000 distinct CDR3 sequences, under 20% of them singletons. The sample was blood. The TCR sequence derives from a woman aged 45-65 years with Graves' hyperthyroidism that later progressed to Graves' ophthalmopathy.

The CDR3 nucleotides read TGTGCCAGCATTCGAACAGGGTCGGGACAGCCCCAGCATTTT. Protein sequence: CASIRTGSGQPQHF. The chain combines TRBV12-3 or TRBV12-4 with TRBJ1-5; possible D gene TRBD1, 6 bases. The CDR3 contains 14 residues. Deletions cut 7 bases from V and 7 bases from J, with 17 bases between.